This TCR beta chain was captured by sequencing in a study of blood T cell repertoires in COVID-19 (TCRdb year 2020). General notes on the study: The collaborator samples originated in the United States, Italy and Spain and spanned the acute and convalescent phases of COVID-19. A freely available public database, intended as a resource for researchers studying the immune response to SARS-CoV-2, is where the repertoires were released. The material from the prospective study consisted of cDNA or gDNA derived from T cells, B-cell-depleted T cells, or PBMCs. Subjects who had been exposed to COVID-19, were actively infected with it, or had recovered from it provided the deeply sampled blood TCRbeta repertoires that made up the dataset. The samples were drawn from the first 160 participants of the ongoing ImmuneRACE study and from 1,254 subjects provided by 6 global collaborators. Where available, HLA class I and class II types were taken from metadata supplied by the sample provider and were not determined by assay-based typing. Sample metadata almost always included a de-identified subject ID, COVID-19 status, age in years and sex. Here is what the overall study found, with its caveats: Clinical and demographic metadata were provided uncurated, with the amount varying by source and participant.

A single count supports this clone. Its specific antigen is unknown. Base qualities are not at hand, and no much larger clone is one base apart. TCRbeta CDR3 regions were amplified from genomic DNA by means of the immunoSEQ Assay, a bias-controlled multiplex PCR. Under the source paper's analysis protocol: Nucleated cell counts per sample were estimated from amplification of reference gene primers within the assay. To quantify the absolute abundance of each unique TCRbeta CDR3 rearrangement, sequence reads were collapsed and filtered. Productive Simpson clonality was computed per sample as the square root of Simpson's diversity index over productive rearrangements. Not all clones reach the TCRdb copy of this immuneACCESS table, which keeps in-frame sequences only. Checked studies attribute under half of the gap to unresolved V genes and leave the rest unexplained. D and trimming come from the DNA, and the V and J calls and clone size come from that table. Recorded for this sample are over 200,000 clones; about 73% of them occurred a single time. The ten biggest clones cover about 3.5% of the sample.

CDR1 GTSNPN and CDR2 SVGIG were looked up in the germline V gene (reference sequence). V and J are truncated by 4 bases and 2 bases respectively, leaving an intervening sequence of 18 bases. There are 17 amino acids in the CDR3, from cysteine to phenylalanine inclusive. The read is trimmed to its CDR3 DNA, 51 bases read in frame from base 1. Whole blood was collected in K2EDTA tubes by collaborating institutions according to the institutions' own protocols. Collaborator samples were shipped for TCRbeta analysis as frozen whole blood, isolated PBMCs, or DNA extracted from either sample type. Sequencing was done on a sample of peripheral blood. This TCR derives from a woman aged 80 or over with acute or convalescent COVID-19. The chain is made from TRBV30 and TRBJ2-6; D gene: possibly TRBD1, on 7 matching bases. CDR3 reads: CAWKMGGQITGANVLTF. The nucleotides are TGTGCCTGGAAAATGGGGGGACAGATAACTGGGGCCAACGTCCTGACTTTC. Reference TRBV30 and TRBJ2-6 proteins supply the regions before and after the CDR3; the full variable domain is: SQTIHQWPATLVQPVGSPLSLECTVEGTSNPNLYWYRQAAGRGLQLLFYSVGIGQISSEVPQNLSASRPQDRQFILSSKKLLLSDSGFYLCAWKMGGQITGANVLTFGAGSRLTVL.